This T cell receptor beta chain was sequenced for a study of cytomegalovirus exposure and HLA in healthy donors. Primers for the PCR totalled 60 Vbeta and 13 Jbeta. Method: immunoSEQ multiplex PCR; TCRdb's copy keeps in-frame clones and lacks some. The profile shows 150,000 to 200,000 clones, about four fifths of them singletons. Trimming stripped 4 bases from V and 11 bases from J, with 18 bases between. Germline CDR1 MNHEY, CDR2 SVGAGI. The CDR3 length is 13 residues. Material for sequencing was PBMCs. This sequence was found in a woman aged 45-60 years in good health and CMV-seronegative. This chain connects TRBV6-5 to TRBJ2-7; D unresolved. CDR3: CASSFGFSFVEYF. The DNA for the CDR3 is TGTGCCAGCAGTTTTGGTTTTAGCTTTGTGGAGTACTTC.